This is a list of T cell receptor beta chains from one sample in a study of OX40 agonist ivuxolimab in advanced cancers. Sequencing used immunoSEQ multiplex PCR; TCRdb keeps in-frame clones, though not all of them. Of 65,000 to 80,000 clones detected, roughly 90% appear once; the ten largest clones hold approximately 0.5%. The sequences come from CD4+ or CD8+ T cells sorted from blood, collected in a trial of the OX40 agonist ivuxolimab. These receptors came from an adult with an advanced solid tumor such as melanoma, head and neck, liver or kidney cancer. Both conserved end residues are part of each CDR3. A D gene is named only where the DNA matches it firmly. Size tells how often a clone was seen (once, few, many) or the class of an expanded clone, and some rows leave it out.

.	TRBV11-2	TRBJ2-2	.	CASSYQDYTGELFF	TGTGCCAGCAGCTACCAGGATTACACCGGGGAGCTGTTTTTT
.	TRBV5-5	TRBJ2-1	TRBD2	CASSLGAGGHHNEQFF	TGTGCCAGCAGCTTGGGAGCGGGAGGTCATCACAATGAGCAGTTCTTC
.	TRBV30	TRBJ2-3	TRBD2	CAWSKGLAFTDTQYF	TGTGCCTGGAGTAAGGGACTAGCGTTCACAGATACGCAGTATTTT
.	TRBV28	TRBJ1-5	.	CASSQNQPQHF	TGTGCCAGCAGCCAGAATCAGCCCCAGCATTTT
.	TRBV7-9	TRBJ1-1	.	CASSSPFPEAFF	TGTGCCAGCAGCTCCCCGTTCCCTGAAGCTTTCTTT
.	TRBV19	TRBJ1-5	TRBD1	CASSIRAGQPQPQHF	TGTGCCAGTAGTATAAGGGCGGGACAGCCCCAGCCCCAGCATTTT
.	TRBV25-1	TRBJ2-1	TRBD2	CASSEYTSGGYNEQFF	TGTGCCAGCAGTGAATATACTAGCGGGGGCTACAATGAGCAGTTCTTC
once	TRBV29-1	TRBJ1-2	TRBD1	CSAGQGSSAGYTF	TGCAGCGCCGGACAGGGGAGTTCGGCAGGCTACACCTTC
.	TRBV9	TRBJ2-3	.	CASSSRTTPDTQYF	TGTGCCAGCAGCTCCCGGACTACTCCAGATACGCAGTATTTT
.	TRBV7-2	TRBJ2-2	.	CASSLMGGPGAGELFF	TGTGCCAGCAGCTTAATGGGGGGCCCCGGGGCCGGGGAGCTGTTTTTT
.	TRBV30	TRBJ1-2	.	CAWSTGTYGYTF	TGTGCCTGGAGCACCGGGACATATGGCTACACCTTC
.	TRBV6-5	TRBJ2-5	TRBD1	CASTRTGPGETQYF	TGTGCCAGCACCCGGACAGGTCCGGGGGAGACCCAGTACTTC
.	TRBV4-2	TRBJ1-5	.	CASSQDPAGVNQPQHF	TGTGCCAGCAGCCAAGATCCGGCAGGGGTCAATCAGCCCCAGCATTTT
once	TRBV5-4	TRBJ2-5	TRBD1	CASLDRGSGRPGQETQYF	TGTGCCAGCTTAGACAGGGGGTCGGGTCGGCCGGGCCAAGAGACCCAGTACTTC
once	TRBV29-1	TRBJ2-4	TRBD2	CSVDSGPSGRLIIRVAKNIQYF	TGCAGCGTTGATTCAGGGCCTAGCGGGAGGCTAATCATCAGGGTTGCCAAAAACATTCAGTACTTC
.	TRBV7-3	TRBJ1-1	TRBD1	CASSWTGANTEAFF	TGTGCCAGCAGCTGGACAGGAGCGAACACTGAAGCTTTCTTT
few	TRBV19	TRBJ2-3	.	CASSIGTYGTDTQYF	TGTGCCAGTAGTATAGGGACGTACGGCACAGATACGCAGTATTTT
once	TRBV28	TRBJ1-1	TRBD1	CASSLHSGTGPHTEAFF	TGTGCCAGCAGTTTGCATTCCGGGACAGGTCCCCACACTGAAGCTTTCTTT
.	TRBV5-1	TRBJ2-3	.	CASGPEEGADTQYF	TGCGCCAGCGGCCCCGAAGAGGGGGCAGATACGCAGTATTTT
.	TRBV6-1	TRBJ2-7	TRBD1	CASKLGQGGSYEQYF	TGTGCCAGCAAACTGGGACAGGGGGGGTCCTACGAGCAGTACTTC
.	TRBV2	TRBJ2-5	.	CASSGWETQYF	TGTGCCAGCAGTGGGTGGGAGACCCAGTACTTC
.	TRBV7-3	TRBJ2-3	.	CASSLWRYSGDGSTDTQYF	TGTGCCAGCAGCTTATGGCGGTATTCGGGGGACGGAAGCACAGATACGCAGTATTTT
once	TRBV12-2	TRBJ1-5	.	CASRPQFSFCNQPQHF	TGTGCAAGTCGCCCCCAGTTCTCCTTTTGCAATCAGCCCCAGCATTTT
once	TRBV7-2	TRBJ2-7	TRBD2	CASSPERGSSYEQYF	TGTGCCAGCAGCCCGGAGCGGGGAAGCTCCTACGAGCAGTACTTC
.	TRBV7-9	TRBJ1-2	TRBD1	CASSRAGTGLGYTF	TGTGCCAGCAGCAGGGCCGGGACAGGGCTTGGCTACACCTTC
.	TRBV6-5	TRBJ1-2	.	CASSSVYYGYTF	TGTGCCAGCAGTTCGGTCTACTATGGCTACACCTTC
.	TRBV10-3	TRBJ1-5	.	CAISESGEGGEQPQHF	TGTGCCATCAGTGAGTCGGGGGAGGGAGGGGAACAGCCCCAGCATTTT
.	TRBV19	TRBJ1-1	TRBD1	CASSDRGFWGLNTEAFF	TGTGCCAGTAGCGACAGGGGCTTCTGGGGACTGAACACTGAAGCTTTCTTT
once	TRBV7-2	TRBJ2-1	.	CASSLLNEQFF	TGTGCCAGCAGCTTACTGAATGAGCAGTTCTTC
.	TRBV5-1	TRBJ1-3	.	CASSLEGPRSGNTIYF	TGCGCCAGCAGCTTGGAGGGCCCCCGCTCTGGAAACACCATATATTTT
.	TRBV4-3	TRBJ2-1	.	CASSGRVGLEQFF	TGCGCCAGCAGCGGAAGGGTTGGCCTTGAGCAGTTCTTC
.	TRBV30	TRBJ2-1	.	CAWSVLGKQFF	TGTGCCTGGAGTGTACTCGGTAAACAGTTCTTC
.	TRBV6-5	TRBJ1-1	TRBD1	CASSSTGVTEAFF	TGTGCCAGCAGTTCAACAGGGGTCACTGAAGCTTTCTTT
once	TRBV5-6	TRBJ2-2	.	CASSFSGSGWTGELFF	TGTGCCAGCAGCTTTAGTGGGAGCGGGTGGACCGGGGAGCTGTTTTTT
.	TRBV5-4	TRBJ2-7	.	CASSTETFYEQYF	TGTGCCAGCAGCACCGAGACCTTTTACGAGCAGTACTTC
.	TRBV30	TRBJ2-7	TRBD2	CAWTKLAGVSHEQYF	TGTGCCTGGACTAAACTAGCGGGAGTCTCCCACGAGCAGTACTTC
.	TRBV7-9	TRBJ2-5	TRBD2	CASSSDQGGRETQYF	TGTGCCAGCAGCTCTGACCAGGGAGGGCGAGAGACCCAGTACTTC
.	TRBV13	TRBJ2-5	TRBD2	CASSTWTSGPQETQYF	TGTGCCAGCAGCACCTGGACTAGCGGGCCTCAAGAGACCCAGTACTTC
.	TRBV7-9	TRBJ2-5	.	CASSLWGGQETQYF	TGTGCCAGCAGCTTATGGGGTGGCCAAGAGACCCAGTACTTC
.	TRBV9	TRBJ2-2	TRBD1	CASSWGQGAANTGELFF	TGTGCCAGCAGCTGGGGACAGGGGGCCGCGAACACCGGGGAGCTGTTTTTT
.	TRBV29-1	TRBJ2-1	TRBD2	CSVEGLAPYNEQFF	TGCAGCGTTGAGGGACTAGCGCCATACAATGAGCAGTTCTTC